This T cell receptor (beta chain) was profiled in a study of cytomegalovirus exposure and HLA in healthy donors. The V end lost 5 bases, the J end lost 0 bases, and 23 bases lay between the germline ends. The CDR3 covers 19 residues. It was with 60 Vbeta and 13 Jbeta primers that the PCR ran. The repertoire was sequenced with immunoSEQ multiplex PCR; TCRdb's copy has only in-frame clones and lacks some. Here the sample spans about 200,000 clones, approximately 80% being singletons. Findings and caveats of the study: A later analysis linked a missense DCLRE1C variant to TCR beta V- and J-gene trimming. When a later analysis was performed, an Asian-associated ancestry cluster reportedly had fewer N-insertions than the approximately 690-donor mean. Later on, analysis showed that most CMV-associated TCR beta chains appeared to be HLA-restricted. An analysis done earlier found most TCR beta V segments productive about 90% or about 30% of the time.

This clone was counted once. The antigen is not known. The sequence derives from a man younger than 45 in good health and CMV-seronegative. The J gene is TRBJ1-3, the V gene TRBV6-7; the D gene is possibly TRBD1 (6 bases). TRBV6-7 is identified as an open reading frame with a role that is uncertain. Sample: PBMCs. CDR3 amino acids: CASSPRQARRTFSGNTIYF. The CDR3 DNA sequence: TGTGCCAGCAGTCCCCGACAGGCCCGACGAACATTCTCTGGAAACACCATATATTTT.